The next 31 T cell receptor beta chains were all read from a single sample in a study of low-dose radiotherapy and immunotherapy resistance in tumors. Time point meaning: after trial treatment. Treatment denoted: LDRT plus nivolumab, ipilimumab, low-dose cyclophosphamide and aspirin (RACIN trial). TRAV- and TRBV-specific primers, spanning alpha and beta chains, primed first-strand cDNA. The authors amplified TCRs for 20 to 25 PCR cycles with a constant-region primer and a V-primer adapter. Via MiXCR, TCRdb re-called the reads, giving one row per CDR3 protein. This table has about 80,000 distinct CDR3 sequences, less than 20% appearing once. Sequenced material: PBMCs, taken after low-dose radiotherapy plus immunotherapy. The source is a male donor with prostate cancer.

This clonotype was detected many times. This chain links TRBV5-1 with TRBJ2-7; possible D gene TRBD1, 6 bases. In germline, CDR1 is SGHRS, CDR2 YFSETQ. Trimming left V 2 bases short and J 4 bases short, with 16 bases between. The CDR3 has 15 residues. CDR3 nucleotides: TGCGCCAGCAGCTTCGACAGGCCAGGCCTTTACGAGCAGTACTTC. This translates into CASSFDRPGLYEQYF.

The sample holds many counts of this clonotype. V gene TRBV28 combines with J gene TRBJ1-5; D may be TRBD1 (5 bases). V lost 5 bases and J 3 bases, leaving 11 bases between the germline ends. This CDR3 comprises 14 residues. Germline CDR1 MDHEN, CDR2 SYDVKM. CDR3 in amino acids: CASSLRQHNQPQHF. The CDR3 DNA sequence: TGTGCCAGCAGTCTAAGACAGCACAATCAGCCCCAGCATTTT.

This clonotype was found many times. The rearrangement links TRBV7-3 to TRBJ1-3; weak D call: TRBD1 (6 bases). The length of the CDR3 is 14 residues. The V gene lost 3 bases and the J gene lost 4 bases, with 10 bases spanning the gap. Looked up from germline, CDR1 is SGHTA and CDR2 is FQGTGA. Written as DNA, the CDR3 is TGTGCCAGCAGCTTGACAGGTGAAGGAAACACCATATATTTT. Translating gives CASSLTGEGNTIYF.

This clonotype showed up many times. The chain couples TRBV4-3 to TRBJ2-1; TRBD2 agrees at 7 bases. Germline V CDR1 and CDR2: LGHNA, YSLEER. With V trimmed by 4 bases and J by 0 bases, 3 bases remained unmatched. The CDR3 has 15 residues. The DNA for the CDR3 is TGCGCCAGCAGCCGAGGACTAGGCTCCTACAATGAGCAGTTCTTC. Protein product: CASSRGLGSYNEQFF.

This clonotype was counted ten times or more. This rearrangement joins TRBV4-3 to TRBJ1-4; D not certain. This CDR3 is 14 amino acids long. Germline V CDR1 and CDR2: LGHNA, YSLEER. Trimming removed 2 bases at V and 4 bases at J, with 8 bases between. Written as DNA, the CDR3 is TGCGCCAGCAGCCAACGGCGGAGTAATGAAAAACTGTTTTTT. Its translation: CASSQRRSNEKLFF.

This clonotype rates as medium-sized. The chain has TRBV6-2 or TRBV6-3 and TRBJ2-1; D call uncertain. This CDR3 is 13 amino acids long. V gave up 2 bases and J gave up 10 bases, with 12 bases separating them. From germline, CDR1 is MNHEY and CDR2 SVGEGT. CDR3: CASSYEGMREQFF. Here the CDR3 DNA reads TGTGCCAGCAGTTACGAAGGGATGAGGGAGCAGTTCTTC.

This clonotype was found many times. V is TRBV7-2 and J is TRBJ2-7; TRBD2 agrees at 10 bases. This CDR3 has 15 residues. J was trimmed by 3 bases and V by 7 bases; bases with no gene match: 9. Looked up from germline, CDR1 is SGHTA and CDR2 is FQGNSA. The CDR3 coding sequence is TGTGCCAGCAACATAGCGGGAGGAGGCGTCTACGAGCAGTACTTC. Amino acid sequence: CASNIAGGGVYEQYF.

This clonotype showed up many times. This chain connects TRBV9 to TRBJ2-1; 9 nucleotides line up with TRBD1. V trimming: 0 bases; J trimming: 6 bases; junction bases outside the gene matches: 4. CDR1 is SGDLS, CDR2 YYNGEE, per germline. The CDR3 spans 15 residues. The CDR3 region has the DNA TGTGCCAGCAGCGTAGCCGGACAGGGGTTCAATGAGCAGTTCTTC. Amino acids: CASSVAGQGFNEQFF.

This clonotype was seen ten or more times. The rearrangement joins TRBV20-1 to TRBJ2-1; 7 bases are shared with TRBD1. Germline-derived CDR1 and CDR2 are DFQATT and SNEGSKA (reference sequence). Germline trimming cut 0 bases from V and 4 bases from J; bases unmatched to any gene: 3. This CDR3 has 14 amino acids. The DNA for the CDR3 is TGCAGTGCTAGAGATTGGGACAGTTACAATGAGCAGTTCTTC. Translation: CSARDWDSYNEQFF.

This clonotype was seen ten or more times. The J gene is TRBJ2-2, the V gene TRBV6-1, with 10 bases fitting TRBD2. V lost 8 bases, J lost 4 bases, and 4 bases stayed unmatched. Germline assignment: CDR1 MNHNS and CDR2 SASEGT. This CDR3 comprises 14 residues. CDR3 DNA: TGTGCCAGCTCTAGCGGGAGCTTCACCGGGGAGCTGTTTTTT. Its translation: CASSSGSFTGELFF.

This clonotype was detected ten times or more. The CDR3 sequence is CASSLRQGWTEAFF. Here the CDR3 DNA reads TGTGCCAGCAGCCTACGACAGGGATGGACTGAAGCTTTCTTT. The chain is built from TRBV7-9 and TRBJ1-1, with 7 bases identical to TRBD1. V gave up 5 bases and J gave up 5 bases; unmatched junction bases: 8. Germline V gives CDR1 SEHNR, CDR2 FQNEAQ (reference sequence). This CDR3 comprises 14 residues.

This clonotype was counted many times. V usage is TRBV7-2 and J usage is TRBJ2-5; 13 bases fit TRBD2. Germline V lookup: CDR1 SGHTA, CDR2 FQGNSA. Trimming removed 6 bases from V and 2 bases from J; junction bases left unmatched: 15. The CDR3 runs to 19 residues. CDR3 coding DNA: TGTGCCAGCAGAGCGGGAAGACTAGCGGGAGGCTCGTTACAAGAGACCCAGTACTTC. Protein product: CASRAGRLAGGSLQETQYF.

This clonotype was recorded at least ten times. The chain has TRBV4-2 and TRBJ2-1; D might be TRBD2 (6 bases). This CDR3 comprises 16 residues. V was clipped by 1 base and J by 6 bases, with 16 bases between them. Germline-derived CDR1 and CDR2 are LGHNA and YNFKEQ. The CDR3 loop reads CASSQGGGFWGNEQFF. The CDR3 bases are TGTGCCAGCAGCCAAGGGGGAGGATTTTGGGGCAATGAGCAGTTCTTC.

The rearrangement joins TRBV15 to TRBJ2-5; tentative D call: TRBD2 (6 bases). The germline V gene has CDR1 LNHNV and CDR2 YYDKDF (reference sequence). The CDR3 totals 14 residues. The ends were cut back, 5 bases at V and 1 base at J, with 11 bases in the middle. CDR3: CATSPRLGQETQYF. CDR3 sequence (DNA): TGTGCCACCAGCCCAAGACTAGGCCAAGAGACCCAGTACTTC.

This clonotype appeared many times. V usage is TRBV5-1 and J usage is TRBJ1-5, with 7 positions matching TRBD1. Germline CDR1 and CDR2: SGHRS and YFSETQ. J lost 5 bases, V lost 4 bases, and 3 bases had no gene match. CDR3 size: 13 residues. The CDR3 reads CASSPDRDQPQHF. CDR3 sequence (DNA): TGCGCCAGCAGCCCCGACAGGGATCAGCCCCAGCATTTT.

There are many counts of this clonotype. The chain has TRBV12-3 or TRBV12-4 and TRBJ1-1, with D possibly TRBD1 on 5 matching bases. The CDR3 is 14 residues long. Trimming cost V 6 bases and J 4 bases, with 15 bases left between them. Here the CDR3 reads CASRRGGSTTEAFF. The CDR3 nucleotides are TGTGCCAGCAGGCGGGGGGGGTCCACCACTGAAGCTTTCTTT.

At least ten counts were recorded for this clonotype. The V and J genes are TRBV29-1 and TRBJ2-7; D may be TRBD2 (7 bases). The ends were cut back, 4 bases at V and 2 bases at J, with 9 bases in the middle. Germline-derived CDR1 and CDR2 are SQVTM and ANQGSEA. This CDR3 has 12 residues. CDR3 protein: CSVGGGAYEQYF. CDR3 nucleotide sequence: TGCAGCGTTGGGGGGGGCGCCTACGAGCAGTACTTC.

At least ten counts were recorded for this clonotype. CDR3 residues: CSAQLAGKDNEQFF. CDR3 DNA: TGCAGTGCTCAACTAGCGGGAAAGGACAATGAGCAGTTCTTC. The chain couples TRBV20-1 to TRBJ2-1; TRBD2 matches 10 bases. CDR1 and CDR2 from the germline V gene are DFQATT and SNEGSKA (reference sequence). The CDR3 is 14 amino acids. The trim removed 5 bases at V and 5 bases at J, leaving 6 bases unmatched.

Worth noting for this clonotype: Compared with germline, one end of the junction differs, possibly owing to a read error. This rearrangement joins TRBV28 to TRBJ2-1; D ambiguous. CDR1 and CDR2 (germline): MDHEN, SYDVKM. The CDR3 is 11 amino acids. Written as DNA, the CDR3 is TGTGCCAACAGTTTGGACAATGAGCAGTTCTTC. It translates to CANSLDNEQFF.

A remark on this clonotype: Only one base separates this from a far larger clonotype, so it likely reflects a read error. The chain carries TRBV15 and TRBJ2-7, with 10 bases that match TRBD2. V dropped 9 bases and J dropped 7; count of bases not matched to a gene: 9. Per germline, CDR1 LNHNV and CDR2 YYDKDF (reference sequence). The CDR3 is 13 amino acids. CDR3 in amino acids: CATASGSYNEQYF. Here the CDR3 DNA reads TGTGCCACTGCTAGCGGGAGCTACAATGAGCAGTACTTC. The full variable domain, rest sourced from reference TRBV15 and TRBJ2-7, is DAMVIQNPRYQVTQFGKPVTLSCSQTLNHNVMYWYQQKSSQAPKLLFHYYDKDFNNEADTPDNFQSRRPNTSFCFLDIRSPGLGDTAMYLCATASGSYNEQYFGPGTRLTVT.

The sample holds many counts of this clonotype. The CDR3 nucleotides read TGTGCCAGCAGGGGGGTCCGGGAGCAGTTCTTC. Protein product: CASRGVREQFF. The chain has TRBV28 and TRBJ2-1; tentatively, D is TRBD1 or TRBD2 (5 bases each). V lost 6 bases, J lost 10 bases, and 10 bases lay in between. CDR3 length: 11 amino acids. Germline values: CDR1 MDHEN, CDR2 SYDVKM.

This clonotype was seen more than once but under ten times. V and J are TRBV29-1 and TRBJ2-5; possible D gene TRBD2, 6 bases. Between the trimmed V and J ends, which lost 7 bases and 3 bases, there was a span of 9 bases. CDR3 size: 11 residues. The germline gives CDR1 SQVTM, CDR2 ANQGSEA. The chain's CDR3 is CSGGEKETQYF. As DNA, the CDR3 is TGCAGCGGCGGGGAAAAAGAGACCCAGTACTTC.

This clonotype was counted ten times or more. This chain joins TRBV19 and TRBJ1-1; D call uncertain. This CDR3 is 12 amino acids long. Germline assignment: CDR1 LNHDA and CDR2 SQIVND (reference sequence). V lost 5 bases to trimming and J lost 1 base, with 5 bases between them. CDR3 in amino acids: CASSRGNTEAFF. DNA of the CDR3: TGTGCCAGTAGTCGGGGGAACACTGAAGCTTTCTTT. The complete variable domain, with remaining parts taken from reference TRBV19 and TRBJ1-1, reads DGGITQSPKYLFRKEGQNVTLSCEQNLNHDAMYWYRQDPGQGLRLIYYSQIVNDFQKGDIAEGYSVSREKKESFPLTVTSAQKNPTAFYLCASSRGNTEAFFGQGTRLTVV.

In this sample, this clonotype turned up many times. The CDR3: CASSFTSIGFAYEQYF. Here the CDR3 DNA reads TGTGCCAGCAGTTTTACCTCGATTGGGTTTGCCTACGAGCAGTACTTC. This sequence joins TRBV28 and TRBJ2-7, with D unclear. Germline V gene data show CDR1 as MDHEN and CDR2 as SYDVKM. V was trimmed by 3 bases and J by 2 bases, leaving 17 bases between them. This CDR3 spans 16 amino acids. Supplemented by reference TRBV28 and TRBJ2-7, the full variable domain reads DVKVTQSSRYLVKRTGEKVFLECVQDMDHENMFWYRQDPGLGLRLIYFSYDVKMKEKGDIPEGYSVSREKKERFSLILESASTNQTSMYLCASSFTSIGFAYEQYFGPGTRLTVT.

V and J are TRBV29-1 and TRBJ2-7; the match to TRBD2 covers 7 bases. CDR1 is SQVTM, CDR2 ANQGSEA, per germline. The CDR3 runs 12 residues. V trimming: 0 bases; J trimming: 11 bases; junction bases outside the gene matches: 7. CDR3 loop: CSVEEGGGPKYF. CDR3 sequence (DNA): TGCAGCGTTGAAGAGGGCGGGGGTCCGAAGTACTTC.

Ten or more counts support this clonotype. The CDR3 is CASSPGTSGSNVRSGELFF. As DNA, the CDR3 is TGTGCCAGCAGTCCCGGGACTAGCGGGAGTAACGTGCGGTCCGGGGAGCTGTTTTTT. V usage is TRBV12-3 or TRBV12-4 and J usage is TRBJ2-2; 14 bases line up with TRBD2. This CDR3 has 19 residues. The J segment lost 6 bases and the V segment lost 5 bases, leaving 14 bases of the junction unmatched.

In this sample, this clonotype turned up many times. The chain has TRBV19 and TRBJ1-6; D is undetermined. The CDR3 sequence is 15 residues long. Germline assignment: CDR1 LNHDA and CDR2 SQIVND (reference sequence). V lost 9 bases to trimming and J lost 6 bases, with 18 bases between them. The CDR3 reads CASSRAGLSNSPLHF. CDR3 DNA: TGTGCCAGCTCAAGGGCAGGACTGAGTAATTCACCCCTCCACTTT.

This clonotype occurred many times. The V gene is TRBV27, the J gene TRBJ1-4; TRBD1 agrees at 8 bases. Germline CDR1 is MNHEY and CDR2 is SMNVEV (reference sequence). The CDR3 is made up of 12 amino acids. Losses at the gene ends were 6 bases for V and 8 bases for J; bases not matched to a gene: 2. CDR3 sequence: CASRTGAEKLFF. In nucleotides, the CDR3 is TGTGCCAGCAGGACAGGGGCGGAAAAACTGTTTTTT.

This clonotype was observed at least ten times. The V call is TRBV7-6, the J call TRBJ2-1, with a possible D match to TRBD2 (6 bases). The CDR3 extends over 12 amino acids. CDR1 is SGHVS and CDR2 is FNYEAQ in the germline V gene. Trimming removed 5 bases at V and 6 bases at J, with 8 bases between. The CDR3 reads CASSPGGNEQFF. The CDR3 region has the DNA TGTGCCAGCAGCCCCGGGGGCAATGAGCAGTTCTTC.

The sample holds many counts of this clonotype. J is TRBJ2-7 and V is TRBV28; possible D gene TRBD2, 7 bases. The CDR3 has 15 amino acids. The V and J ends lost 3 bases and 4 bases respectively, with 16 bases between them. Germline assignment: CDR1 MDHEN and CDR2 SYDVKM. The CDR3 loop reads CASSLAGASRYEQYF. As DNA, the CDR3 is TGTGCCAGCAGTTTGGCGGGGGCATCGAGGTACGAGCAGTACTTC.

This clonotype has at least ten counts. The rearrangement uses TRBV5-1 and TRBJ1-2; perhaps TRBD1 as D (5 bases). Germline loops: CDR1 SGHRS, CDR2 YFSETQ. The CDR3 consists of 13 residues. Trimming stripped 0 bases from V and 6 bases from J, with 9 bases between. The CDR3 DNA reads TGCGCCAGCAGCTTGGCCGGGACTGATGGCTACACCTTC. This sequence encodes CASSLAGTDGYTF.